This entry describes one T cell receptor (beta chain). Its target is unknown. From the reads, TCRdb called clonotypes with MiXCR, one entry per CDR3 protein. The data show 490,000 or so distinct CDR3 sequences, approximately 11% seen once. This entry belongs to a study of T cell repertoires in cytomegalovirus infection. In the study overall: From public TCR beta signatures came an indication of both CMV infection and matching HLA type. General study points: Identification of carriers of CMV plus the relevant HLA was achieved through cumulative public TCR beta family frequency. Dominating the ex vivo response were TCR beta clonotypes that were CMV-specific and HLA-C-restricted.

Germline V gene lookup returns CDR1 MNHEY and CDR2 SMNVEV (reference sequence). With V trimmed by 5 bases and J by 4 bases, 14 bases remained unmatched. The CDR3 loop spans 16 amino acids. The chain uses TRBV27 and TRBJ2-7, with TRBD1 matching 7 bases. The clonotype originates from a human donor in good health (CMV status not recorded). Some clones in this sample may be carry-over from other donors' samples. Source material: PBMCs. The CDR3 sequence is CASSLTGAPEGYEQYF. CDR3 nucleotides: TGTGCCAGCAGTCTCACAGGGGCCCCAGAGGGGTACGAGCAGTACTTC.